This T cell receptor (beta chain) was recorded in a study of blood T cell repertoires in COVID-19. Original analysis: Reference gene primer amplification yielded estimated nucleated cell counts. The assay was immunoSEQ multiplex PCR, and TCRdb's table has in-frame clones only and misses some. The DNA was the basis for D and trimming; V, J and clone size are from that table. The repertoire holds roughly 50,000 clones, with 80% to 90% as singletons. V was shortened by 4 bases and J by 6 bases, with 15 bases between the two germline ends. The CDR3 is made up of 14 amino acids. The germline V gene has CDR1 SGHTA and CDR2 FQGNSA.

This chain connects TRBV7-2 to TRBJ1-2; perhaps TRBD1 as D (6 bases). The origin of this receptor is a man aged 45 to 65 with acute or convalescent COVID-19. The sample was peripheral blood. CDR3 loop: CASSSAGAENGYTF. CDR3 coding DNA: TGTGCCAGCAGCTCGGCGGGGGCTGAGAATGGCTACACCTTC.